This TCR beta chain was identified during a study of CD8+CD57+ T cells in acquired aplastic anemia (dated by TCRdb to 2016 to 2018). A note on the overall study: A mean of roughly 2.9 ug of DNA, ranging from about 0.17 to 30 ug, was extracted from sorted CD4+ and CD8+ cells. CD8+CD57+ expansion was defined as frequency above the mean frequency observed in healthy subjects. What the authors observed across the whole study: CD8+ Simpson's diversity did not differ significantly between patients and healthy controls (P=0.060). Fewer than 35 CD8+ CDR3 sequences were found to be shared between patients and controls, but these sequences appeared to be highly expressed in patients and within the immunodominant clones of the patients.

Comment on this clonotype: Its recognized antigen is unknown. No much larger clone exists at a distance of one base, and base qualities are not known.

V is reduced by 4 bases and J by 8 bases, leaving a spacing of 5 bases between them. Counted from cysteine to phenylalanine, this CDR3 has 11 amino acids. Of all the DNA, just the CDR3 is kept, 33 bases in frame from base 1. According to the germline V gene, CDR1 reads MGHDK and CDR2 reads SYGVNS. Genomic DNA was used as template for profiling of TCR beta VDJ combinations and CDR3 sequences. TCR repertoire sequencing was run on an Illumina HiSeq 2000. From the authors' description of their analysis: TRBV/TRBJ rearrangement plots, CDR3 size and DJ length profiles, and Simpson's diversity index were used to assess repertoires. The most abundant DNA sequence in the deep sequencing data was taken as the immunodominant clone. CDR3 amino acid sequences were checked for sharing between subjects and were compared against published repertoires and the VDJdb database. TCRdb handled the public reads itself, with Q25 trimming in fastp and clone calling in MiXCR, and kept productive beta chains. Duplicate CDR3 protein sequences are folded into a single record with the most common DNA and genes. TCRdb, not the original authors, processed these V and J calls. The sample data list 200,000 or so distinct CDR3 sequences, and roughly two thirds of these were observed just once. The biggest ten clones account for roughly 62% of the sample.

Expansion of CD8+CD57+ cells had been shown by flow cytometry in the patients chosen for sequencing. All patients had severe acquired aplastic anemia diagnosed by International Study of Aplastic Anemia and Agranulocytosis and Camitta criteria. No therapy had been received by the patients at the time of blood sampling. In the study, sorted CD4+ and CD8+ blood T cells from patients with severe aplastic anemia and from healthy subjects underwent deep sequencing of TCR repertoires. Patients were enrolled in the USA under clinicaltrials.gov protocols 00001620, 01623167, 00001397, 00071045, 00081523 and 00961064. Ficoll-Paque density gradient centrifugation was used to isolate peripheral blood mononuclear cells. Before DNA extraction, CD4+ and CD8+ T cells were sorted by FACS or by magnetic beads.

This TCR was sampled from a human donor with aplastic anemia. Sequenced material: sorted CD4+, CD8+, or CD8+CD57+ T cells (not recorded which) from PBMCs. The V and J segments used are TRBV25-1 and TRBJ1-4, with no D gene named confidently. In nucleotides, the sequence is TGTGCCAGCAGTGCCTCGGAAAAACTGTTTTTT. Translated, this is CASSASEKLFF.